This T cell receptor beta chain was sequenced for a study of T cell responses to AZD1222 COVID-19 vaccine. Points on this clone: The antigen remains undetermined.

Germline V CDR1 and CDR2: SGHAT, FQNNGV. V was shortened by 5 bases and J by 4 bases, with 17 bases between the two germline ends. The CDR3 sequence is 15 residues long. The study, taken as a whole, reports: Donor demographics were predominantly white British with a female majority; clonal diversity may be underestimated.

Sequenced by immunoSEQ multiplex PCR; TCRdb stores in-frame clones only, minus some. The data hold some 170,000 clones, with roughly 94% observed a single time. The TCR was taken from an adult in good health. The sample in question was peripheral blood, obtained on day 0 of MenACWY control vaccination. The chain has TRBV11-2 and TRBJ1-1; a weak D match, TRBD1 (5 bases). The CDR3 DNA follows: TGTGCCAGCAGCGCGGGTCAGGGATTGAGCACTGAAGCTTTCTTT. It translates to CASSAGQGLSTEAFF.